This T cell receptor beta chain was captured by sequencing in a study of cytomegalovirus exposure and HLA in healthy donors. This CDR3 contains 14 residues. Deletions cut 6 bases from V and 4 bases from J, with 10 bases between. Germline assignment: CDR1 MDHEN and CDR2 SYDVKM. Regarding the study as a whole: CMV serostatus was the sole immune exposure information available. High specificity and sensitivity for cytomegalovirus status were reported for the classifier. HLA allele associations emerged for fewer than 20,000 TCR beta sequences in a later analysis, at 0.05 false discovery rate.

This clone was observed a few times. What it binds is not known. The PCR contained 60 Vbeta and 13 Jbeta primers. The assay was immunoSEQ multiplex PCR, and TCRdb's table has in-frame clones only and misses some. The data show some 130,000 clones, approximately 80% seen once. Sequenced material: PBMCs. This receptor was obtained from a man aged 25 to 40 in good health and CMV-seronegative. V is TRBV28 and J is TRBJ2-6; no firm D call. This CDR3 is CASSPSYGANVLTF. CDR3 nucleotides: TGTGCCAGCAGCCCCTCCTACGGGGCCAACGTCCTGACTTTC.